Each of the 31 T cell receptor beta chains below was sequenced from the same sample in a study of blood T cells in healthy people across ages. Sample-barcoded 5' priming and a J-beta primer mix drove a second PCR of about 6 to 11 cycles. MiXCR was run by TCRdb on the 5' RACE reads, yielding one entry per CDR3 protein. The table shows 750,000 or so distinct CDR3 sequences, with 20% to 30% occurring only once. The same data also went into a second study, on T cells of mothers and their children.

Sequences were obtained from blood. The receptor source for this set is a boy between 5 and 17 years old in good health.

The chain is built from TRBV7-6 and TRBJ1-6; no definite D call. CDR1 is SGHVS and CDR2 is FNYEAQ in the germline V gene. V was shortened by 5 bases and J by 2 bases, with 7 bases between the two germline ends. This CDR3 is built from 14 residues. The CDR3 DNA sequence: TGTGCCAGCAGCCCTTCTGCCTATAATTCACCCCTCCACTTT. Its protein is CASSPSAYNSPLHF.

A remark on this clonotype: An end of the junction does not agree with germline; a read error may underlie this. The chain carries TRBV28 and TRBJ2-5; 8 positions agree with TRBD1. Germline values: CDR1 MDHEN, CDR2 SYDVKM. CDR3 length equals 12 residues. This CDR3 is CASSSRQGKSLF. For the CDR3, the DNA is TGTGCCAGCAGTTCCCGACAGGGGAAATCGCTCTTC.

In regard to this clonotype: Germline and junction disagree at one end, which may indicate a read error. The chain couples TRBV7-9 to TRBJ2-1, with D maybe TRBD2 (5 bases). The germline CDR1 and CDR2 sequences are SEHNR and FQNEAQ (reference sequence). The length of the CDR3 is 15 residues. CDR3 DNA sequence: TGCGCCAGCAGCTCACCTATGGGAGCCTACAATGAGCAGTTCTTC. It translates to CASSSPMGAYNEQFF. The full variable domain, completed using reference TRBV7-9 and TRBJ2-1, is DTGVSQNPRHKITKRGQNVTFRCDPISEHNRLYWYRQTLGQGPEFLTYFQNEAQLEKSRLLSDRFSAERPKGSFSTLEIQRTEQGDSAMYLCASSSPMGAYNEQFFGPGTRLTVL.

Written as DNA, the CDR3 is TGTGCCAGCTCCCTGCAGAATACCGGTTCTGGAAACACCATATATTTT. Its translation is CASSLQNTGSGNTIYF. The chain joins TRBV2 to TRBJ1-3, with no clear D. CDR1 SNHLY and CDR2 FYNNEI come from the germline V gene. The length of the CDR3 is 16 residues. The V and J ends lost 8 bases and 1 base respectively, with 18 bases between them. Based on the CDR3 plus reference TRBV2 and TRBJ1-3, the full variable domain is EPEVTQTPSHQVTQMGQEVILRCVPISNHLYFYWYRQILGQKVEFLVSFYNNEISEKSEIFDDQFSVERPDGSNFTLKIRSTKLEDSAMYFCASSLQNTGSGNTIYFGEGSWLTVV.

This clonotype was seen only a few times. The chain joins TRBV20-1 to TRBJ2-5, with 8 bases lining up with TRBD2. The better agreement between TRBJ2-1 and the DNA end casts doubt on the J call. Germline V gene data show CDR1 as DFQATT and CDR2 as SNEGSKA (reference sequence). The CDR3 is 14 residues long. CDR3 coding DNA: TGCAGTGCTAGATTTGTCGGGAGGGCAAATGAGCAGTTCTTC. This sequence encodes CSARFVGRANEQFF.

The chain recombines TRBV7-9 with TRBJ2-1; 7 bases are a match to TRBD1. This CDR3 spans 16 amino acids. Per the germline V gene, CDR1 is SEHNR and CDR2 is FQNEAQ (reference sequence). V shed 4 bases and J 2 bases; nucleotides not matched to a gene: 8. CDR3 DNA: TGTGCCAGCAGCTCTAAAGGACAGGTTGCCTACAATGAGCAGTTCTTC. Its protein product is CASSSKGQVAYNEQFF.

V and J are TRBV12-3 or TRBV12-4 and TRBJ2-2; D gene ambiguous. The CDR3 spans 16 residues. V shed 6 bases and J shed 1 base, with 15 bases lying between them. As DNA, the CDR3 is TGTGCCAGCAGAGGGCCTAGAGATCGGAACACCGGGGAGCTGTTTTTT. Translation gives CASRGPRDRNTGELFF.

This clonotype was seen a few times. The chain links TRBV2 to TRBJ1-2; D remains ambiguous. Per germline, CDR1 SNHLY and CDR2 FYNNEI. The length of the CDR3 is 13 residues. V lost 4 bases and J 6 bases, leaving 12 bases between the germline ends. This chain's CDR3 is CASSGGNSHGYTF. CDR3 bases: TGTGCCAGCAGTGGGGGTAATAGCCATGGCTACACCTTC.

The rearrangement joins TRBV29-1 to TRBJ2-5; 7 nucleotides agree with TRBD1. The CDR3 has 13 amino acids. Germline values: CDR1 SQVTM, CDR2 ANQGSEA. V was clipped by 8 bases and J by 2 bases; unmatched bases: 8. CDR3 sequence: CSSRGQYQETQYF. The DNA for the CDR3 is TGCAGCTCCCGGGGACAGTATCAAGAGACCCAGTACTTC. The entire variable domain, with the rest obtained from reference TRBV29-1 and TRBJ2-5, is as follows: SAVISQKPSRDICQRGTSLTIQCQVDSQVTMMFWYRQQPGQSLTLIATANQGSEATYESGFVIDKFPISRPNLTFSTLTVSNMSPEDSSIYLCSSRGQYQETQYFGPGTRLLVL.

This chain links TRBV7-2 with TRBJ1-5; D remains unclear. The length of the CDR3 is 13 residues. Germline CDR1 SGHTA, CDR2 FQGNSA. V was clipped by 4 bases and J by 7 bases, with 11 bases between them. The CDR3 region has the DNA TGTGCCAGCAGCTCCATAAGTGGACAGCCCCAGCATTTT. Translation gives CASSSISGQPQHF.

V and J are TRBV27 and TRBJ2-2; perhaps TRBD2 as D (6 bases). The CDR3 totals 14 residues. Germline-derived CDR1 and CDR2 are MNHEY and SMNVEV (reference sequence). V was trimmed by 8 bases and J by 5 bases, leaving 15 bases between them. DNA of the CDR3: TGTGCCAGCGGTCCACGGGACTCAACCGGGGAGCTGTTTTTT. It codes for CASGPRDSTGELFF.

This clonotype was seen only a few times. The rearrangement links TRBV12-3 or TRBV12-4 to TRBJ1-2; 7 nucleotides line up with TRBD1. The junction had 3 bases not matched to a gene; V was cut back by 8 bases and J by 6 bases. This CDR3 comprises 11 residues. The CDR3 sequence: CASLTGNGYTF. The CDR3 region has the DNA TGTGCCAGCTTGACAGGGAATGGCTACACCTTC.

This clonotype was observed a few times. The V call is TRBV3-1, the J call TRBJ2-5; TRBD2 matches at 13 bases. Germline V lookup: CDR1 LGHDT, CDR2 YNNKEL (reference sequence). The CDR3 sequence is 15 residues long. V lost 5 bases, J lost 4 bases, and 4 bases stayed unmatched. The CDR3 loop is CASSWTSGRGETQYF. CDR3 sequence (DNA): TGTGCCAGCAGCTGGACTAGCGGGAGAGGAGAGACCCAGTACTTC.

This chain joins TRBV27 and TRBJ1-1, with 7 bases identical to TRBD1. This CDR3 contains 16 residues. Germline V gene lookup returns CDR1 MNHEY and CDR2 SMNVEV (reference sequence). V shed 4 bases, J shed 1 base, and the junction held 9 bases outside the gene matches. In nucleotides, the CDR3 is TGTGCCAGCAGTTCTAGACAGGGCCCGAGGAACACTGAAGCTTTCTTT. It is translated as CASSSRQGPRNTEAFF.

This clonotype came up a few times. The chain employs TRBV11-2 and TRBJ2-3; the D call may be TRBD1 or TRBD2 (6 bases each). Germline CDR1 SGHAT, CDR2 FQNNGV. The V end lost 0 bases, the J end lost 1 base, and 11 bases lay between the germline ends. The CDR3 extends over 16 amino acids. The CDR3 sequence: CASSLDGGPGTDTQYF. The CDR3 region has the DNA TGTGCCAGCAGCTTAGATGGGGGGCCGGGCACAGATACGCAGTATTTT.

The V gene is TRBV6-5, the J gene TRBJ2-7, with D possibly TRBD2 on 6 matching bases. The germline CDR1 and CDR2 sequences are MNHEY and SVGAGI. The V gene lost 4 bases and the J gene lost 0 bases, with 16 bases spanning the gap. This CDR3 contains 16 residues. The CDR3 protein is CASSLGPAGSSYEQYF. Here the CDR3 DNA reads TGTGCCAGCAGTTTAGGGCCCGCGGGGAGCTCCTACGAGCAGTACTTC.

This clonotype was detected only a few times. V and J are TRBV11-2 and TRBJ2-1; 7 positions agree with TRBD2. The CDR3 is 17 amino acids. The germline gives CDR1 SGHAT, CDR2 FQNNGV. Trimming at V came to 1 base and at J to 0 bases, leaving 6 bases not matched to a gene. For the CDR3, the DNA is TGTGCCAGCAGCTTAGTCGGAGGCGGGAGCTCCTACAATGAGCAGTTCTTC. This sequence encodes CASSLVGGGSSYNEQFF.

This clonotype was seen more than once but under ten times. V and J are TRBV28 and TRBJ2-5, with 8 positions matching TRBD1. The J call may be wrong; the DNA end is better matched by TRBJ2-7. The germline V gene has CDR1 MDHEN and CDR2 SYDVKM. This CDR3 is 14 amino acids long. The CDR3 DNA sequence: TGTGCCAGCTACCCCGGGACAGGAGTTTACGAGCAGTACTTC. It yields the protein CASYPGTGVYEQYF.

This clonotype was counted a few times. The rearrangement joins TRBV7-6 to TRBJ2-5; no clear D gene. V lost 5 bases to trimming and J lost 5 bases, with 18 bases between them. The germline gives CDR1 SGHVS, CDR2 FNYEAQ. The CDR3 spans 15 residues. The DNA of the CDR3 is TGTGCCAGCAGCGTTGAAGACGGTCAATGGGAGACCCAGTACTTC. Amino acid sequence: CASSVEDGQWETQYF.

The J gene is TRBJ1-2, the V gene TRBV5-6; D perhaps matches TRBD1 (5 bases). V lost 4 bases and J lost 4, with 11 bases in between. The CDR3 is 13 residues long. CDR1 and CDR2 (germline): SGHDT, YYEEEE. This CDR3 is CASSPGRFYGYTF. CDR3 nucleotides: TGTGCCAGCAGCCCGGGACGGTTCTATGGCTACACCTTC. The variable domain in full, with the rest retrieved from reference TRBV5-6 and TRBJ1-2, is DAGVTQSPTHLIKTRGQQVTLRCSPKSGHDTVSWYQQALGQGPQFIFQYYEEEERQRGNFPDRFSGHQFPNYSSELNVNALLLGDSALYLCASSPGRFYGYTFGSGTRLTVV.

This clonotype was found a few times. The chain couples TRBV12-3 or TRBV12-4 to TRBJ2-6; 7 bases line up with TRBD1. The J segment lost 4 bases and the V segment lost 6 bases, leaving 3 bases of the junction unmatched. The CDR3 length is 14 residues. The CDR3 DNA is TGTGCCAGCAGAACAGGGGTCGGGGCCAACGTCCTGACTTTC. Translating it yields CASRTGVGANVLTF.

This chain connects TRBV28 to TRBJ2-4; D uncertain. Trimming took 5 bases from V and 9 from J, leaving 11 bases between them. Germline V gene lookup returns CDR1 MDHEN and CDR2 SYDVKM. CDR3 size: 12 residues. This chain's CDR3 is CASSTSPGIQYF. The DNA of the CDR3 is TGTGCCAGCAGTACCAGCCCCGGCATTCAGTACTTC.

The chain combines TRBV7-2 with TRBJ2-1; 7 bases line up with TRBD1. With the DNA end fitting TRBJ2-7 better, the J assignment may be wrong. The CDR3 is 15 amino acids. The germline V gene has CDR1 SGHTA and CDR2 FQGNSA. The CDR3 spells CASSWYRGSSYEQYF. The CDR3 DNA reads TGTGCCAGCAGCTGGTACAGGGGAAGCTCCTACGAGCAGTACTTC.

V gene TRBV20-1 combines with J gene TRBJ2-5, with a possible D match to TRBD2 (6 bases). The closer fit of TRBJ2-7 to the DNA end suggests the J call may be wrong. This CDR3 spans 15 amino acids. Germline V lookup: CDR1 DFQATT, CDR2 SNEGSKA (reference sequence). The CDR3 DNA reads as TGCAGTGCCGCTGGGGCGGGGAACCCGCACCTCGAGCAGTACTTC. Translated: CSAAGAGNPHLEQYF.

This chain joins TRBV28 and TRBJ2-1; either TRBD1 or TRBD2 may fit D (5 bases each). Germline loops: CDR1 MDHEN, CDR2 SYDVKM. This CDR3 has 17 amino acids. V lost 1 base to trimming and J lost 8 bases, with 21 bases between them. CDR3 sequence reads: CASSLSGSGTGSDEQFF. As DNA, the CDR3 is TGTGCCAGCAGTTTATCGGGGTCGGGGACCGGGTCAGATGAGCAGTTCTTC. The full variable domain, completed using reference TRBV28 and TRBJ2-1, is DVKVTQSSRYLVKRTGEKVFLECVQDMDHENMFWYRQDPGLGLRLIYFSYDVKMKEKGDIPEGYSVSREKKERFSLILESASTNQTSMYLCASSLSGSGTGSDEQFFGPGTRLTVL.

This clonotype was seen more than once but under ten times. V gene TRBV4-1 combines with J gene TRBJ2-7, with 8 bases fitting TRBD2. This CDR3 contains 14 residues. V dropped 4 bases and J dropped 3; count of bases not matched to a gene: 5. Per the germline V gene, CDR1 is MGHRA and CDR2 is YSYEKL. The CDR3 loop is CASSPTSGNYEQYF. DNA of the CDR3: TGCGCCAGCAGCCCTACTAGCGGAAACTACGAGCAGTACTTC.

The table lists this clonotype with a few counts. The chain is built from TRBV6-9 and TRBJ1-1; the D gene is possibly TRBD1 (6 bases). Germline V gives CDR1 MNHGY, CDR2 SVAAGI. Trimming removed 4 bases from V and 5 bases from J, with 14 bases in between. The CDR3 is 14 residues long. CDR3 residues: CASSLQGTYTEAFF. Here the CDR3 DNA reads TGTGCCAGCAGTTTACAGGGTACGTATACTGAAGCTTTCTTT.

This clonotype was recorded many times. The chain's CDR3 is CASSLERFYEQYF. For the CDR3, the DNA is TGTGCCAGCAGCTTGGAGCGGTTCTACGAGCAGTACTTC. The rearrangement uses TRBV28 and TRBJ2-7, with a possible D match to TRBD2 (5 bases). The CDR3 spans 13 residues. Trimming removed 6 bases from V and 3 bases from J, with 12 bases in between. Germline CDR1 MDHEN, CDR2 SYDVKM. The complete variable domain, with remaining parts taken from reference TRBV28 and TRBJ2-7, reads DVKVTQSSRYLVKRTGEKVFLECVQDMDHENMFWYRQDPGLGLRLIYFSYDVKMKEKGDIPEGYSVSREKKERFSLILESASTNQTSMYLCASSLERFYEQYFGPGTRLTVT.

In this sample, this clonotype turned up once. The V call is TRBV20-1, the J call TRBJ2-1; TRBD1 or TRBD2 may be the D gene (5 bases each). Germline loops: CDR1 DFQATT, CDR2 SNEGSKA (reference sequence). The CDR3 is 17 amino acids. V was pared by 0 bases and J by 1 base, with 16 bases between. CDR3 amino acids: CSARDLRGARSYNEQFF. In DNA, the CDR3 is TGCAGTGCTAGAGATCTCCGGGGCGCTAGGTCCTACAATGAGCAGTTCTTC.

The gene calls are TRBV7-9 and TRBJ2-1, with D possibly being TRBD1 (5 bases). The assigned J gene may be wrong: the sequence end matches TRBJ2-7 better. Germline lookup yields CDR1 SEHNR and CDR2 FQNEAQ (reference sequence). This CDR3 comprises 14 residues. CDR3 amino acids: CASSPPTVLYEQYF. The CDR3 bases are TGTGCCAGCAGCCCCCCGACAGTCCTCTACGAGCAGTACTTC.

In this sample, this clonotype turned up a few times. The V gene is TRBV9, the J gene TRBJ2-3; TRBD1 is a possible D gene (5 bases). Looked up from germline, CDR1 is SGDLS and CDR2 is YYNGEE. V was pared by 4 bases and J by 6 bases, with 12 bases between. CDR3 length: 13 amino acids. CDR3 amino acids: CASSSRQTDTQYF. CDR3 nucleotide sequence: TGTGCCAGCAGCTCCAGACAGACGGATACGCAGTATTTT. Full variable domain (outside the CDR3, taken from reference TRBV9 and TRBJ2-3): DSGVTQTPKHLITATGQRVTLRCSPRSGDLSVYWYQQSLDQGLQFLIQYYNGEERAKGNILERFSAQQFPDLHSELNLSSLELGDSALYFCASSSRQTDTQYFGPGTRLTVL.